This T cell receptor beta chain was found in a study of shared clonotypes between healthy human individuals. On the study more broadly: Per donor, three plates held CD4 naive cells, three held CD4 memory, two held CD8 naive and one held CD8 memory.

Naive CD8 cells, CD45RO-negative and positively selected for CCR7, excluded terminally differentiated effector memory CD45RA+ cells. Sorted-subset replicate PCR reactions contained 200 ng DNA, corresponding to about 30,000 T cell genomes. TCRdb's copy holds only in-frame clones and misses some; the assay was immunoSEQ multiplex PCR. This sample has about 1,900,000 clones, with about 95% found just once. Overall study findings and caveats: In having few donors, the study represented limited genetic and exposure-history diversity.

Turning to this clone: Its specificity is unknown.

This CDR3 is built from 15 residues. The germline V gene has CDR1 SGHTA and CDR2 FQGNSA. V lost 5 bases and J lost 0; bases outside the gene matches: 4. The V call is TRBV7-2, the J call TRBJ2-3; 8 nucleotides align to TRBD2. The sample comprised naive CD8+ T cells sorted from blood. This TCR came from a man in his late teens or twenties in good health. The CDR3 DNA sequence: TGTGCCAGCAGCACCGCTAGCGGGAGCACAGATACGCAGTATTTT. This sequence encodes CASSTASGSTDTQYF.